This T cell receptor beta chain is from a study of blood T cell repertoires in COVID-19. Across the study: The study drew acute and convalescent COVID-19 samples from the United States, Italy and Spain. In each case, the material was cDNA or gDNA derived from T cells, B-cell-depleted T cells, or PBMCs.

Enrolled during active infection, Seattle patients were then followed longitudinally. This clone was recorded only once. The V gene's germline CDR1 is LGHDT and CDR2 YNNKEL (reference sequence). V was pared by 3 bases and J by 7 bases, with 29 bases between. The length of the CDR3 is 19 residues. In the original analysis: Reference gene primer amplification in the assay estimated nucleated cell counts. The assay was immunoSEQ multiplex PCR, and TCRdb's table has in-frame clones only and misses some. The DNA gave D and trimming, while V, J and clone size come from that table. The sample lists 150,000 or so clones, roughly 77% occurring once.

Material for sequencing was peripheral blood. This chain links TRBV3-1 (or the pseudogene TRBV3-2) with TRBJ2-3; maybe TRBD1 (7 bases). The receptor's source is a woman in her 70s with COVID-19, enrolled during active disease. The CDR3 protein is CASSQTGTPNLPAGNTQYF. The CDR3 region has the DNA TGTGCCAGCAGCCAGACAGGGACCCCCAATTTACCGGCGGGAAATACGCAGTATTTT.